The TCR beta chain described here comes from a study of T cells in Graves' hyperthyroidism and ophthalmopathy. Study results and caveats: Most expanded thyroid clonotypes above 0.001 also appeared in blood.

It was RNA transcripts that yielded the amplified TCR beta CDR3 regions. Initially, a first-round RT-PCR of the TCR CDR3 employed the HTBI primer set. MiXCR, applied by TCRdb to the multiplex PCR reads, yields one record per CDR3 protein. This table has about 420,000 distinct CDR3 sequences, approximately 14% appearing once. This clonotype was seen ten or more times. Antigen: not known. Aged 18 to 65, the patients had hyperthyroidism that was newly diagnosed and had lasted under 2 months. The PBMCs had their origin in 7.5 to 10 ml of fresh peripheral blood. This CDR3 contains 16 residues. Trimming stripped 0 bases from V and 1 base from J, with 10 bases between. The germline CDR1 and CDR2 sequences are LGHDT and YNNKEL (reference sequence).

The chain has TRBV3-1 and TRBJ2-1; D remains unclear. Sequenced material: blood. The receptor was derived from a woman under 30 with Graves' hyperthyroidism. The CDR3 DNA follows: TGTGCCAGCAGCCAAGAAGGTGTTTCTTCCTACAATGAGCAGTTCTTC. Its translation: CASSQEGVSSYNEQFF.